These 2 T cell receptor beta chains came from one sample sequenced in a study of blood T cell repertoires in COVID-19 (dated by TCRdb to between 2020 and 2021). Library preparation was by the immunoSEQ multiplex PCR assay. TCRdb took over this immuneACCESS table, retaining in-frame rearrangements with V and J assigned. Such tables are incomplete; in checked studies, under half of the missing clones stem from an unresolved V gene, and the remainder is unexplained. The sample table holds some 240,000 clones, of which approximately 86% were seen once. Clones ranked in the top ten supply just over 7% of the sample. The sample comprised peripheral blood. These receptors were taken from a man aged 55 to 70 who had recovered from COVID-19.

This clone appeared a single time. The gene calls are TRBV2 and TRBJ2-1; tentatively, D is TRBD2 (5 bases). Germline CDR1 and CDR2: SNHLY and FYNNEI. The CDR3 has 14 residues. The ends were cut back, 10 bases at V and 0 bases at J, with 13 bases in the middle. CDR3 sequence: CAILDGSSYNEQFF. CDR3 nucleotides: TGTGCCATCCTGGATGGGAGCTCCTACAATGAGCAGTTCTTC.

There are a few counts of this clone. This CDR3 is CASSIPWGGEAFF. DNA of the CDR3: TGTGCCAGTAGTATCCCGTGGGGGGGTGAAGCTTTCTTT. The chain employs TRBV19 and TRBJ1-1; a possible D gene is TRBD1 (5 bases). Germline V gene sequence: CDR1 LNHDA, CDR2 SQIVND (reference sequence). Deletions cut 3 bases from V and 7 bases from J, with 12 bases between. The CDR3 totals 13 residues.